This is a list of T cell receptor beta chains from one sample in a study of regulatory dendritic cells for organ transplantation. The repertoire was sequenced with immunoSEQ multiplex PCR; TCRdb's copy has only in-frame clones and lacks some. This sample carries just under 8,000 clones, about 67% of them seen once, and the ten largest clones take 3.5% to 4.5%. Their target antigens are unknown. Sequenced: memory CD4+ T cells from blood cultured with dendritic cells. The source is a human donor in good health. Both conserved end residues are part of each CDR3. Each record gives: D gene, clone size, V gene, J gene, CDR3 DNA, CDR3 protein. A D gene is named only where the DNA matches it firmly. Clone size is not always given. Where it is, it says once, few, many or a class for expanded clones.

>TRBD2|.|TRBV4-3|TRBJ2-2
TGCGCCAGCAGCCAAGCCCTAGCGGGAAACACCGGGGAGCTGTTTTTT
CASSQALAGNTGELFF
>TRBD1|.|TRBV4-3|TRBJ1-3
TGCGCCAGCAGCCCTTACGGGACAGGGCCCGGAAACACCATATATTTT
CASSPYGTGPGNTIYF
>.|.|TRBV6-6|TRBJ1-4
TGTGCCAGCAGGACTGGGGGGGCTAATGAAAAACTGTTTTTT
CASRTGGANEKLFF
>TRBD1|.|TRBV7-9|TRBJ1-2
TGTGCCATCGGGACAGGGAACTATGGCTACACCTTC
CAIGTGNYGYTF
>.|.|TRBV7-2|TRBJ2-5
TGTGCCAGCAGCAGGACAGTTCAAGAGACCCAGTACTTC
CASSRTVQETQYF
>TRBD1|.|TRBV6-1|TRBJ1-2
TGTGCCAGCAGGGAGACAGGGAGCTATGGCTACACCTTC
CASRETGSYGYTF
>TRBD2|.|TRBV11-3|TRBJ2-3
TGTGCCAGCAGCCGAAGCGGGGCGGCAGATACGCAGTATTTT
CASSRSGAADTQYF
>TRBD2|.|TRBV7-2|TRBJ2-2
TGTGCCAGCAGCTCCTCGGGACTAGCCGGAGCCGGGGAGCTGTTTTTT
CASSSSGLAGAGELFF
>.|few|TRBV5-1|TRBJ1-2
TGCGCCAGCAGGAGGGAAAACTATGGCTACACCTTC
CASRRENYGYTF
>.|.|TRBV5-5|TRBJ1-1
TGTGCCAGTGACGTCCGGGGTCAAATCACTGAAGCTTTCTTT
CASDVRGQITEAFF
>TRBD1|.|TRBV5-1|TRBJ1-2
TGCGCCAGCAGCCATCTAATCCCGGGACAGACTTCAGGAGGTGGCTACACCTTC
CASSHLIPGQTSGGGYTF
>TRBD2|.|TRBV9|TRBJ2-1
TGTGCCAGCAGCGTAGGCGCGGGGGCCTACAATGAGCAGTTCTTC
CASSVGAGAYNEQFF
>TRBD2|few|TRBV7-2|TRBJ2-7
TGTGCCAGCAGCTTCGGCCTTAGCGGGGGAGGCCCCGAGCAGTACTTC
CASSFGLSGGGPEQYF
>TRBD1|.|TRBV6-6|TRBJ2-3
TGTGCCAGCAGGCTCCCGGGACAGGGAGCAGATACGCAGTATTTT
CASRLPGQGADTQYF
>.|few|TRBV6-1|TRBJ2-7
TGTGCCAGCAGTGAATTTTTTCTTGGACAGACCAACAGAGAAGAGTACTTC
CASSEFFLGQTNREEYF
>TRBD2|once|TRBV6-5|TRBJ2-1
TGTGCCAGCACCCAAACTAGCGGGAGCTACAATGAGCAGTTCTTC
CASTQTSGSYNEQFF
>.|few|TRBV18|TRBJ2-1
TGTGCCAGCTCACCAAGCAGGGTCAGCAATGAGCAGTTCTTC
CASSPSRVSNEQFF
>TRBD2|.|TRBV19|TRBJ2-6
TGTGCCAGTCAACTAGCGGGCTCCTCTGGGGCCAACGTCCTGACTTTC
CASQLAGSSGANVLTF
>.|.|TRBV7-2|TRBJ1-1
TGTGCCAGCAGCTTAGCTGACATGAACACTGAAGCTTTCTTT
CASSLADMNTEAFF
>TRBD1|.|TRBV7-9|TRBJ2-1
TGTGCCAGCAGCGGTCGACCGGGACAGGGCCACAATGAGCAGTTCTTC
CASSGRPGQGHNEQFF
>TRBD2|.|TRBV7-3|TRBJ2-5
TGTGCCAGCAGCTTTGGCGGGGGGGCCTCGGAGACCCAGTACTTC
CASSFGGGASETQYF
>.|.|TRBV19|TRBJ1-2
TGTGCCAGTAGCAACCCGACAGGACCGGCGACTAACTATGGCTACACCTTC
CASSNPTGPATNYGYTF
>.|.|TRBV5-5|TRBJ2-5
TGTGCCAGCAGCCCACTTGCGGGAGAGACCCAGTACTTC
CASSPLAGETQYF
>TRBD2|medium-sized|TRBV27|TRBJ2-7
TGTGCCAGCAAAGGCCACCGGGGAGGGGACGAGCAGTACTTC
CASKGHRGGDEQYF
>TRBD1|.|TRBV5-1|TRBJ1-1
TGCGCCAGCGGGACAGGCGGGGGGGACACTGAAGCTTTCTTT
CASGTGGGDTEAFF
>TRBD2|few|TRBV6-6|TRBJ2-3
TGTGCCAGCACCCTAACCGGGGGGGGAGATACGCAGTATTTT
CASTLTGGGDTQYF
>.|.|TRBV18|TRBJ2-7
TGTGCCAGCTCACCGGGAGACGGACGGTACGAGCAGTACTTC
CASSPGDGRYEQYF
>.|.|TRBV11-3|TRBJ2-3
TGTGCCAGCAGCTTCGCTTATCGGGATACGCAGTATTTT
CASSFAYRDTQYF
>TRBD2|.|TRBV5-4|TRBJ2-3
TGTGCCAGCATCCCTAGCGGGGGGGCCGCAGATACGCAGTATTTT
CASIPSGGAADTQYF
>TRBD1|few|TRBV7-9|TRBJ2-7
TGTGCCAGCAGCTTAGTCGGACAGGGGATGTACGAGCAGTACTTC
CASSLVGQGMYEQYF
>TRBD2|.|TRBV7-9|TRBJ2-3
TGTGCCAGCAGCTCGGGAGCTGGCGGGGGGACAGATACGCAGTATTTT
CASSSGAGGGTDTQYF